Below, 21 T cell receptor beta chains from the same sample are listed, as sequenced in a study of shared clonotypes between healthy human individuals (dated by TCRdb to the early 2020s). Library method: the immunoSEQ multiplex PCR assay. TCRdb retrieved this table from immuneACCESS and kept in-frame rearrangements only. Not all clones are present; in checked studies, unresolved V genes account for under half, and no reason is known for the remainder. This sample holds about 1.1 million clones; 70% to 85% were observed only once. The ten top clones hold over 0.8% of the sample. The sample was memory CD4+ T cells from PBMCs. This specimen's cell subset or site label, per the study, means: CD45RA-negative fraction. All receptors come from a man younger than 35 in good health. Some clones in this sample may be carry-over from other donors' samples.

This clone occurred once. The chain is built from TRBV11-2 and TRBJ2-7; TRBD2 matches 9 bases. This CDR3 has 14 amino acids. The germline CDR1 and CDR2 sequences are SGHAT and FQNNGV. V lost 0 bases, J lost 4 bases, and 1 base stayed unmatched. CDR3: CASSLEAGGYEQYF. DNA for the CDR3: TGTGCCAGCAGCTTAGAGGCGGGAGGGTACGAGCAGTACTTC.

The chain couples TRBV7-9 to TRBJ2-7; D is perhaps TRBD1 (6 bases). The germline CDR1 and CDR2 sequences are SEHNR and FQNEAQ (reference sequence). There are 14 residues in the CDR3. Trimming cost V 5 bases and J 7 bases, with 18 bases left between them. CDR3 nucleotide sequence: TGTGCCAGCAGCCATGCCGGGACACTTACGGAGCAGTACTTC. Protein product: CASSHAGTLTEQYF.

The chain recombines TRBV5-4 with TRBJ2-7; possible D gene TRBD2, 6 bases. V lost 2 bases and J lost 6, with 18 bases in between. Germline CDR1 and CDR2: SGHNT and YYREEE (reference sequence). The CDR3 consists of 15 residues. The CDR3 bases are TGTGCCAGCAGCTTCGCAGGGAGGCTTCTAGGCGAGCAGTACTTC. Translation: CASSFAGRLLGEQYF.

The chain employs TRBV7-2 and TRBJ2-1; 10 bases agree with TRBD1. Trimming at V came to 5 bases and at J to 7 bases, leaving 11 bases not matched to a gene. The V gene's germline CDR1 is SGHTA and CDR2 FQGNSA. The CDR3 is made up of 16 amino acids. The CDR3 protein is CASSRMGQGLGNEQFF. The CDR3 DNA follows: TGTGCCAGCAGCCGCATGGGACAGGGGTTGGGAAATGAGCAGTTCTTC. The complete variable domain, with remaining parts taken from reference TRBV7-2 and TRBJ2-1, reads GAGVSQSPSNKVTEKGKDVELRCDPISGHTALYWYRQSLGQGLEFLIYFQGNSAPDKSGLPSDRFSAERTGGSVSTLTIQRTQQEDSAVYLCASSRMGQGLGNEQFFGPGTRLTVL.

The sample holds a few counts of this clone. The chain employs TRBV7-2 and TRBJ1-5, with 9 bases fitting TRBD1. The CDR3 is made up of 15 amino acids. In germline, CDR1 is SGHTA, CDR2 FQGNSA. Trimming at V came to 1 base and at J to 7 bases, leaving 5 bases not matched to a gene. As DNA, the CDR3 is TGTGCCAGCAGCTTAGACAGGGGGCCGGGACAGCCCCAGCATTTT. This gives the protein CASSLDRGPGQPQHF.

The chain combines TRBV25-1 with TRBJ2-2; D is unresolved. This CDR3 is 13 amino acids long. V lost 0 bases, J lost 6 bases, and 5 bases lay in between. CDR1 and CDR2 from the germline V gene are MGHDK and SYGVNS. The CDR3 protein is CASSEYQAGELFF. CDR3 nucleotides: TGTGCCAGCAGTGAATATCAGGCCGGGGAGCTGTTTTTT.

The genes are TRBV9 and TRBJ2-7, with a weak D call TRBD1 (6 bases). Germline assignment: CDR1 SGDLS and CDR2 YYNGEE. V lost 2 bases to trimming and J lost 4 bases, with 13 bases between them. The CDR3 consists of 14 residues. The CDR3 region is CASSVGAGAYEQYF. CDR3 nucleotide sequence: TGTGCCAGCAGCGTGGGCGCAGGGGCGTACGAGCAGTACTTC.

J is TRBJ2-5 and V is TRBV5-4; TRBD2 matches at 7 bases. The J call may be incorrect, as the DNA end agrees better with TRBJ2-7. Germline CDR1 and CDR2: SGHNT and YYREEE (reference sequence). This CDR3 spans 13 amino acids. The chain's CDR3 is CASSRDYSYEQYF. The DNA of the CDR3 is TGTGCCAGCAGCCGGGACTATTCCTACGAGCAGTACTTC.

V is TRBV5-1 and J is TRBJ2-1, with TRBD1 identical over 11 bases. CDR3 length: 15 residues. The germline V gene has CDR1 SGHRS and CDR2 YFSETQ. V gave up 4 bases and J gave up 8 bases; unmatched junction bases: 8. The CDR3 bases are TGCGCCAGCAGCCCCCGGGACAGGGGGTTCCATGAGCAGTTCTTC. As protein: CASSPRDRGFHEQFF.

This clone was counted a few times. V gene TRBV7-3 combines with J gene TRBJ2-2; D might be TRBD2 (5 bases). CDR1 SGHTA and CDR2 FQGTGA come from the germline V gene. The CDR3 runs to 16 residues. V dropped 0 bases and J dropped 4 bases, with 12 bases sitting between them. CDR3 bases: TGTGCCAGCAGCTTAACGATGGGCCGGGGCACCGGGGAGCTGTTTTTT. Protein product: CASSLTMGRGTGELFF.

This rearrangement joins TRBV9 to TRBJ1-1, with TRBD1 as a possible D gene (6 bases). Trimming shortened V by 4 bases and J by 1 base, and 17 bases separated the two germline ends. The CDR3 is made up of 16 amino acids. The germline V gene encodes CDR1 SGDLS and CDR2 YYNGEE. The CDR3 protein is CASSPAGARGNTEAFF. The CDR3 coding sequence is TGTGCCAGCAGCCCCGCGGGGGCGCGGGGGAACACTGAAGCTTTCTTT.

The gene calls are TRBV30 and TRBJ1-6, with D maybe TRBD1 (5 bases). Trimming shortened V by 4 bases and J by 3 bases, and 10 bases separated the two germline ends. Looked up from germline, CDR1 is GTSNPN and CDR2 is SVGIG (reference sequence). This CDR3 has 14 residues. In DNA, the CDR3 is TGTGCCTGGAACGGGGCCTACTATAATTCACCCCTCCACTTT. Translating it yields CAWNGAYYNSPLHF.

Remarks on this clone: Distinct nucleotide sequences in the sample also encode this CDR3. The V and J genes are TRBV7-9 and TRBJ1-4, with a weak D call TRBD1 (5 bases). The CDR3 contains 14 residues. Trimming cost V 1 base and J 4 bases, with 7 bases left between them. The germline V gene encodes CDR1 SEHNR and CDR2 FQNEAQ (reference sequence). CDR3 DNA sequence: TGTGCCAGCAGCTTAGGGGGGAGTAATGAAAAACTGTTTTTT. Amino acid sequence: CASSLGGSNEKLFF.

CDR3 sequence (DNA): TGTGCTAGTGGCCTTTGGGACAGGCGATACTATGGCTACACCTTC. Protein sequence: CASGLWDRRYYGYTF. The chain combines TRBV12-5 with TRBJ1-2; TRBD1 matches at 8 bases. The CDR3 sequence is 15 residues long. CDR1 LGHNT and CDR2 FRNRAP come from the germline V gene. After removal of 6 bases from V and 3 bases from J, the junction contained 9 bases not matched to a gene.

This chain connects TRBV21-1 to TRBJ1-2. TRBV21-1 constitutes a pseudogene. The CDR3 has 15 amino acids. The CDR3 loop is CASSNGRSLNYGYTF. The CDR3 DNA reads TGTGCCAGCAGCAACGGTAGAAGTCTCAACTATGGCTACACCTTC.

This clone was seen many times. The J gene is TRBJ2-2, the V gene TRBV10-3; TRBD2 matches 11 bases. Germline CDR1 reads ENHRY; CDR2 reads SYGVKD. The CDR3 runs to 16 residues. J was trimmed by 0 bases and V by 7 bases; bases with no gene match: 4. The CDR3 region is CAIKETSGANTGELFF. As DNA, the CDR3 is TGTGCCATCAAGGAGACTAGCGGGGCGAACACCGGGGAGCTGTTTTTT.

The chain carries TRBV2 and TRBJ2-1; 9 bases are shared with TRBD2. Unmatched junction bases numbered 9, after V lost 2 bases and J lost 16 bases. The length of the CDR3 is 13 residues. Germline lookup yields CDR1 SNHLY and CDR2 FYNNEI. This CDR3 is CASSESIAGVYFF. The CDR3 coding sequence is TGTGCCAGCAGTGAATCGATAGCGGGAGTTTATTTCTTC. Based on the CDR3 plus reference TRBV2 and TRBJ2-1, the full variable domain is EPEVTQTPSHQVTQMGQEVILRCVPISNHLYFYWYRQILGQKVEFLVSFYNNEISEKSEIFDDQFSVERPDGSNFTLKIRSTKLEDSAMYFCASSESIAGVYFFGPGTRLTVL.

This chain uses TRBV10-3 with TRBJ2-7, with D perhaps being TRBD1 or TRBD2 (5 bases each). The germline V and J ends were trimmed by 2 bases and 1 base, with 15 bases remaining between them. Germline V gives CDR1 ENHRY, CDR2 SYGVKD. The CDR3 is made up of 16 amino acids. Written as DNA, the CDR3 is TGTGCCATCAGTGAGACGGGGCCCGGCAGTTCCTACGAGCAGTACTTC. Translation: CAISETGPGSSYEQYF.

There are a few counts of this clone. The chain joins TRBV2 to TRBJ2-7; D gene ambiguous. CDR1 SNHLY and CDR2 FYNNEI come from the germline V gene. V lost 2 bases to trimming and J lost 0 bases, with 5 bases between them. The CDR3 length is 13 residues. CDR3 in DNA: TGTGCCAGCAGTGAATGGTCCTCCTACGAGCAGTACTTC. Translation: CASSEWSSYEQYF.

The chain combines TRBV4-2 with TRBJ2-3; D gene ambiguous. Germline V gives CDR1 LGHNA, CDR2 YNFKEQ. This CDR3 is built from 16 residues. V was shortened by 0 bases and J by 4 bases, with 14 bases between the two germline ends. The CDR3 here is CASSQDPGMRADTQYF. CDR3 nucleotides: TGTGCCAGCAGCCAAGATCCTGGGATGCGCGCAGATACGCAGTATTTT.

This rearrangement joins TRBV2 to TRBJ2-2, with D possibly matching TRBD2 (5 bases). This CDR3 contains 15 residues. The germline V gene has CDR1 SNHLY and CDR2 FYNNEI. Trimming pared 3 bases from V and 1 base from J, leaving 9 bases between. The CDR3 DNA follows: TGTGCCAGCAGTGACAGCGGTTTGAACACCGGGGAGCTGTTTTTT. Its protein is CASSDSGLNTGELFF. The variable domain in full, completed from reference TRBV2 and TRBJ2-2, reads EPEVTQTPSHQVTQMGQEVILRCVPISNHLYFYWYRQILGQKVEFLVSFYNNEISEKSEIFDDQFSVERPDGSNFTLKIRSTKLEDSAMYFCASSDSGLNTGELFFGEGSRLTVL.